The 23 T cell receptor beta chains listed next were all sequenced from one sample in a study of beta chain features in type 1 diabetes. The entirety of the isolated RNA underwent reverse transcription, so expressed TCRB transcripts were sequenced. The assay was immunoSEQ multiplex PCR, and TCRdb's table has in-frame clones only and misses some. The sample shows about 290,000 clones, about 8% of them seen only once. Sequencing input: central memory CD4+ T cells from blood. The origin of the receptors is a woman younger than 30 in good health.

With regard to this clone: Its ends do not fully match the called genes, so a read error is possible. The chain has TRBV28 and TRBJ2-2, with D possibly matching TRBD2 (7 bases). The V gene's germline CDR1 is MDHEN and CDR2 SYDVKM. There are 16 residues in the CDR3. The CDR3 is CASSPAGAGNTGDLFF. CDR3 DNA sequence: TGTGCCAGCAGCCCGGCGGGGGCCGGAAACACCGGGGATCTGTTTTTT.

This clone was observed a few times. The chain recombines TRBV6-1 with TRBJ1-5; TRBD1 is a possible D gene (6 bases). There are 15 residues in the CDR3. Germline V gives CDR1 MNHNS, CDR2 SASEGT. The germline V and J ends were trimmed by 2 bases and 0 bases, with 8 bases remaining between them. CDR3 DNA: TGTGCCAGCAGTGAACAGGGGAATAGCAATCAGCCCCAGCATTTT. It codes for CASSEQGNSNQPQHF.

This clone was detected only a few times. The CDR3, as DNA: TGCAGCGCTCTCCTGTTCGGCTCTGGGGCCAACGTCCTGACTTTC. This gives the protein CSALLFGSGANVLTF. V gene TRBV29-1 combines with J gene TRBJ2-6; D is ambiguous. The germline gives CDR1 SQVTM, CDR2 ANQGSEA. The CDR3 is made up of 15 amino acids. The ends were cut back, 7 bases at V and 0 bases at J, with 13 bases in the middle.

This clone was observed a few times. The CDR3 bases are TGTGCCAGCAGCTCCCGGACGGAATACAATGAGCAGTTCTTC. Translating it yields CASSSRTEYNEQFF. This chain uses TRBV11-3 with TRBJ2-1; no reliable D call. The CDR3 runs to 14 residues. The V gene's germline CDR1 is SGHNT and CDR2 YENEEA. V lost 4 bases, J lost 4 bases, and 11 bases lay in between.

This clone was picked up a small number of times. The chain recombines TRBV7-2 with TRBJ2-5; TRBD2 matches 10 bases. CDR1 and CDR2 (germline): SGHTA, FQGNSA. CDR3 length: 15 residues. V was pared by 5 bases and J by 2 bases, with 5 bases of the junction left unmatched. CDR3 in DNA: TGTGCCAGCAGCCCGCAACTAGCGGGGCAAGAGACCCAGTACTTC. It specifies CASSPQLAGQETQYF.

The V gene is TRBV5-1, the J gene TRBJ1-2, with D hard to call. Trimming took 5 bases from V and 4 from J, leaving 12 bases between them. The CDR3 covers 13 residues. The germline CDR1 and CDR2 sequences are SGHRS and YFSETQ. CDR3 in DNA: TGCGCCAGCAGACCTCGGGAGGGCTATGGCTACACCTTC. As protein: CASRPREGYGYTF.

Only a few counts were recorded for this clone. This CDR3 is CASSRRQGGYGYTF. CDR3 in DNA: TGTGCCAGCAGTCGTCGACAGGGAGGGTATGGCTACACCTTC. The chain combines TRBV27 with TRBJ1-2; 7 nucleotides agree with TRBD1. CDR1 is MNHEY and CDR2 is SMNVEV in the germline V gene (reference sequence). The CDR3 extends over 14 amino acids. The V segment lost 5 bases and the J segment 5 bases; nucleotides outside the gene matches: 8.

This clone was counted between two and nine times. The V gene is TRBV5-1, the J gene TRBJ1-5; tentative D call: TRBD1 (5 bases). Per germline, CDR1 SGHRS and CDR2 YFSETQ. This CDR3 has 13 residues. The V and J ends lost 3 bases and 4 bases respectively, with 8 bases between them. The CDR3 is CASSYDRNQPQHF. DNA of the CDR3: TGCGCCAGCAGCTACGACAGAAATCAGCCCCAGCATTTT.

The chain is built from TRBV7-9 and TRBJ2-1; 9 nucleotides align to TRBD1. J lost 6 bases, V lost 3 bases, and 6 bases had no gene match. Germline CDR1 is SEHNR and CDR2 is FQNEAQ (reference sequence). This CDR3 comprises 15 residues. CDR3: CASSFWTGDINEQFF. CDR3 bases: TGTGCCAGCAGCTTTTGGACAGGGGATATCAATGAGCAGTTCTTC.

In its sample, this clone was seen many times. The chain couples TRBV4-3 to TRBJ2-1, with D perhaps TRBD2 (5 bases). This CDR3 spans 13 amino acids. V shed 5 bases and J shed 9 bases, with 14 bases lying between them. CDR1 and CDR2 (germline): LGHNA, YSLEER. CDR3 loop: CASSSFTGSEQFF. The CDR3 DNA reads as TGCGCCAGCAGCTCCTTCACGGGGAGTGAGCAGTTCTTC.

With respect to this clone: In the same sample, other DNA sequences code for this CDR3. This chain's CDR3 is CASSLDATNEKLFF. For the CDR3, the DNA is TGTGCCAGCAGCTTAGACGCAACTAATGAAAAACTGTTTTTT. This rearrangement joins TRBV7-2 to TRBJ1-4; D is uncertain. This CDR3 spans 14 amino acids. V was trimmed by 1 base and J by 0 bases, leaving 3 bases between them. Germline assignment: CDR1 SGHTA and CDR2 FQGNSA.

This chain connects TRBV18 to TRBJ1-1; D is unclear. Trimming cost V 3 bases and J 3 bases, with 11 bases left between them. This CDR3 is built from 14 residues. Per germline, CDR1 KGHSH and CDR2 LQKENI. The CDR3 DNA follows: TGTGCCAGCTCACCTGACCGGGGTTACACTGAAGCTTTCTTT. This codes for CASSPDRGYTEAFF. Based on the CDR3 plus reference TRBV18 and TRBJ1-1, the full variable domain is NAGVMQNPRHLVRRRGQEARLRCSPMKGHSHVYWYRQLPEEGLKFMVYLQKENIIDESGMPKERFSAEFPKEGPSILRIQQVVRGDSAAYFCASSPDRGYTEAFFGQGTRLTVV.

This clone has only a few counts. The chain has TRBV6-5 and TRBJ2-1; D ambiguous. Germline V gene lookup returns CDR1 MNHEY and CDR2 SVGAGI. The CDR3 runs 13 residues. Trimming took off 5 bases at V and 9 bases at J, with 14 bases between the two ends. The CDR3, as DNA: TGTGCCAGCAGTAAGCCTCAGAGGATTGAGCAGTTCTTC. Residues: CASSKPQRIEQFF.

This clone was counted a few times. This chain connects TRBV7-2 to TRBJ2-4; weak D call: TRBD1 (6 bases). The CDR3 extends over 15 amino acids. CDR1 is SGHTA, CDR2 FQGNSA, per germline. V lost 4 bases, J lost 9 bases, and 19 bases lay in between. The CDR3 sequence: CASSSAPTGIVIQYF. CDR3 sequence (DNA): TGTGCCAGCAGCTCGGCCCCCACAGGGATTGTCATTCAGTACTTC.

Concerning this clone itself: A read error likely explains this, since a far larger clone differs by one base. J is TRBJ1-1 and V is TRBV30; D gene uncertain. With 3 bases removed from V and 6 bases from J, the gap between germline ends came to 11 bases. The CDR3 sequence is 12 residues long. Germline V gene data show CDR1 as GTSNPN and CDR2 as SVGIG (reference sequence). CDR3 residues: CAWRVDGAEAFF. DNA of the CDR3: TGTGCCTGGAGGGTAGATGGGGCTGAAGCTTTCTTT.

This clone was found a few times. Sequence at one end of the junction differs from germline and may be a read error. The chain recombines TRBV15 with TRBJ1-4; possibly TRBD1 for D (6 bases). The germline V gene has CDR1 LNHNV and CDR2 YYDKDF (reference sequence). The CDR3 loop spans 17 amino acids. Here the CDR3 reads CATSRSLSGTTNEKLFF. CDR3 DNA sequence: TGTGCCACCAGCAGATCCTTGTCCGGGACAACCAATGAAAAACTGTTTTTT.

The rearrangement uses TRBV18 and TRBJ2-2; D gene uncertain. CDR1 and CDR2 (germline): KGHSH, LQKENI. V was pared by 2 bases and J by 5 bases, with 6 bases between. CDR3 size: 13 residues. The CDR3 protein is CASSPIGTGELFF. DNA for the CDR3: TGTGCCAGCTCACCAATCGGTACCGGGGAGCTGTTTTTT. The variable domain in full, completed from reference TRBV18 and TRBJ2-2, reads NAGVMQNPRHLVRRRGQEARLRCSPMKGHSHVYWYRQLPEEGLKFMVYLQKENIIDESGMPKERFSAEFPKEGPSILRIQQVVRGDSAAYFCASSPIGTGELFFGEGSRLTVL.

Turning to this clone: The sample contains more than one DNA sequence encoding this CDR3. The V gene is TRBV18, the J gene TRBJ1-5, with D perhaps matching TRBD1 (6 bases). Germline CDR1 KGHSH, CDR2 LQKENI. This CDR3 has 15 amino acids. V lost 3 bases to trimming and J lost 1 base, with 10 bases between them. DNA for the CDR3: TGTGCCAGCTCACCCCCGGGGGGCAGCAATCAGCCCCAGCATTTT. Protein product: CASSPPGGSNQPQHF.

V and J are TRBV11-2 and TRBJ1-1; D uncertain. Germline V lookup: CDR1 SGHAT, CDR2 FQNNGV. The CDR3 totals 13 residues. Trimming took 1 base from V and 0 from J, leaving 3 bases between them. The CDR3 region is CASSLGMNTEAFF. The CDR3 coding sequence is TGTGCCAGCAGCTTAGGGATGAACACTGAAGCTTTCTTT.

This clone was seen repeatedly, ten times or more. This chain connects TRBV7-3 to TRBJ2-5; 11 bases are a match to TRBD2. Unmatched junction bases numbered 4, after V lost 6 bases and J lost 4 bases. Germline CDR1 SGHTA, CDR2 FQGTGA. The CDR3 is 14 residues long. This CDR3 is CASSNGLAGETQYF. CDR3 sequence (DNA): TGTGCCAGCAGTAATGGACTAGCGGGAGAGACCCAGTACTTC.

The sample holds a few counts of this clone. The V call is TRBV29-1, the J call TRBJ2-1; D unclear. The germline V gene has CDR1 SQVTM and CDR2 ANQGSEA. With 3 bases removed from V and 7 bases from J, the gap between germline ends came to 16 bases. The CDR3 has 14 residues. The CDR3 DNA is TGCAGCGTTGATGGGAATTGGGGTAGGAATGAGCAGTTCTTC. Amino acids: CSVDGNWGRNEQFF.

This clone was counted a few times. The gene calls are TRBV19 and TRBJ2-2; 7 bases map to TRBD2. Germline CDR1 LNHDA, CDR2 SQIVND (reference sequence). The length of the CDR3 is 16 residues. The trim removed 4 bases at V and 2 bases at J, leaving 7 bases unmatched. The chain's CDR3 is CASSTRDYGNTGELFF. The CDR3 DNA reads TGTGCCAGTAGTACCCGGGACTACGGAAACACCGGGGAGCTGTTTTTT.

The chain has TRBV5-4 and TRBJ1-4, with D possibly TRBD1 on 6 matching bases. Germline V gives CDR1 SGHNT, CDR2 YYREEE (reference sequence). The CDR3 contains 17 residues. V was trimmed by 4 bases and J by 7 bases, leaving 23 bases between them. The DNA for the CDR3 is TGTGCCAGCAGCCCAAACCCTTCCGGGGGCGAAGGTGAAAAACTGTTTTTT. It encodes CASSPNPSGGEGEKLFF.